Listed below are T cell receptor beta chains from one sample, sequenced in a study of blood T cell repertoires in COVID-19. The assay was immunoSEQ multiplex PCR, and TCRdb's table has in-frame clones only and misses some. The table includes some 200,000 clones, 70% to 90% detected once. The material sequenced was PBMCs or T cells enriched from blood (not recorded which). Receptors were obtained from a woman in her forties with acute COVID-19. Each CDR3 is given with its conserved first and last residue. The D gene is left open where the match is weak. The listing skips clone size in some rows; elsewhere it reads once, few, many or a size class.

cdr3_length clone_size d_call j_call v_call cdr3_nt cdr3_aa
15 NA TRBD1 TRBJ2-1 TRBV5-1 TGCGCCAGCAGCGCCCGGGACAGGGGTGACAATGAGCAGTTCTTC CASSARDRGDNEQFF
16 NA NA TRBJ2-7 TRBV11-2 TGTGCCAGCAGCTCCAACGACGGACAAGCCTCCTACGAGCAGTACTTC CASSSNDGQASYEQYF
15 NA TRBD1 TRBJ2-1 TRBV10-3 TGTGCCATCCACCCCGGGACAGGGCTTGTAGATGAGCAGTTCTTC CAIHPGTGLVDEQFF
15 NA NA TRBJ1-2 TRBV6-5 TGTGCCAGCAGTTACTCTCGGACAGCGACCTATGGCTACACCTTC CASSYSRTATYGYTF
16 NA TRBD2 TRBJ2-5 TRBV3-1/TRBV3-2 TGTGCCAGCAGCCAAAGCGCTAGCGGGGGGGCCGAGACCCAGTACTTC CASSQSASGGAETQYF
16 NA NA TRBJ1-2 TRBV3-1/TRBV3-2 TGTGCCAGCAGCCTTACAGTGCTCCAGTCGGTTTATGGCTACACCTTC CASSLTVLQSVYGYTF
18 NA NA TRBJ1-1 TRBV2 TGTGCCAGCAGCCGATCCCTTGACAGTCCGAATATGAACACTGAAGCTTTCTTT CASSRSLDSPNMNTEAFF
15 once TRBD1 TRBJ1-2 TRBV7-2 TGTGCCAGCAGCCCGAGGACAGGGGGCGTGTATGGCTACACCTTC CASSPRTGGVYGYTF
15 once TRBD2 TRBJ2-1 TRBV7-3 TGTGCCAGCAGCCTGAGCGGGGGGCCCTACAATGAGCAGTTCTTC CASSLSGGPYNEQFF
15 NA TRBD1 TRBJ2-1 TRBV5-1 TGCGCCAGCAGCTCAGACAGGGGGCGAAACAATGAGCAGTTCTTC CASSSDRGRNNEQFF